One and the same sample provided the 31 T cell receptor beta chains below, sequenced in a study of blood T cell repertoires in COVID-19. The repertoire was sequenced with immunoSEQ multiplex PCR; TCRdb's copy has only in-frame clones and lacks some. The sample carries around 250,000 clones, around 86% recorded once. The sequenced material came from PBMCs or T cells enriched from blood (not recorded which). Every receptor here comes from a woman aged 50 to 65 who had recovered from COVID-19.

V gene TRBV4-1 combines with J gene TRBJ2-2, with 8 nucleotides matching TRBD1. This CDR3 contains 16 residues. Germline CDR1 MGHRA, CDR2 YSYEKL. The trim removed 3 bases at V and 0 bases at J, leaving 3 bases unmatched. For the CDR3, the DNA is TGCGCCAGCAGCCAGCTACAGGGGGCGAACACCGGGGAGCTGTTTTTT. Residues: CASSQLQGANTGELFF.

This chain joins TRBV5-4 and TRBJ1-1, with D possibly being TRBD1 (5 bases). The V and J ends lost 4 bases and 11 bases respectively, with 18 bases between them. The CDR3 covers 13 residues. Germline V lookup: CDR1 SGHNT, CDR2 YYREEE (reference sequence). CDR3 nucleotides: TGTGCCAGCAGCGTTGGTGGGGGGAGGTCTGCTTTCTTT. Amino acids: CASSVGGGRSAFF.

CDR3 nucleotide sequence: TGCGCCAGCAGGGTCGGGACAGTTAATGAAAAACTGTTTTTT. It codes for CASRVGTVNEKLFF. The chain has TRBV5-1 and TRBJ1-4; 7 nucleotides line up with TRBD1. The length of the CDR3 is 14 residues. Germline V lookup: CDR1 SGHRS, CDR2 YFSETQ. With 5 bases clipped from V and 4 bases from J, the junction kept 5 bases outside the gene matches.

The genes are TRBV7-3 and TRBJ2-2; D may be TRBD2 (6 bases). Trimming removed 0 bases at V and 0 bases at J, with 8 bases between. Germline V gives CDR1 SGHTA, CDR2 FQGTGA. This CDR3 has 16 residues. CDR3 region: CASSLTGGTNTGELFF. The CDR3 DNA reads TGTGCCAGCAGCTTAACCGGGGGTACGAACACCGGGGAGCTGTTTTTT.

The J gene is TRBJ2-7, the V gene TRBV10-3, with TRBD1 matching over 7 bases. The CDR3 runs to 12 residues. V was clipped by 8 bases and J by 3 bases; unmatched bases: 4. The germline V gene has CDR1 ENHRY and CDR2 SYGVKD. The CDR3 sequence is CAIARQGYEQYF. As DNA, the CDR3 is TGTGCCATCGCCCGACAGGGCTACGAGCAGTACTTC.

This chain links TRBV7-3 with TRBJ1-2; D unclear. CDR3 length: 15 amino acids. Trimming shortened V by 5 bases and J by 5 bases, and 18 bases separated the two germline ends. Germline lookup yields CDR1 SGHTA and CDR2 FQGTGA. This CDR3 reads CASSPSAGAGYGYTF. The CDR3 DNA sequence: TGTGCCAGCAGCCCAAGTGCGGGAGCTGGGTATGGCTACACCTTC. Variable domain in full (rest from reference TRBV7-3 and TRBJ1-2): GAGVSQTPSNKVTEKGKYVELRCDPISGHTALYWYRQSLGQGPEFLIYFQGTGAADDSGLPNDRFFAVRPEGSVSTLKIQRTERGDSAVYLCASSPSAGAGYGYTFGSGTRLTVV.

The rearrangement links TRBV7-2 to TRBJ2-5; 9 bases fit TRBD1. The CDR3 contains 14 residues. V gave up 5 bases and J gave up 5 bases; unmatched junction bases: 6. Looked up from germline, CDR1 is SGHTA and CDR2 is FQGNSA. DNA of the CDR3: TGTGCCAGCAGCCCGACAGGGGGAAGGGAGACCCAGTACTTC. Its translation is CASSPTGGRETQYF. Drawing the rest from reference TRBV7-2 and TRBJ2-5, the complete variable domain is GAGVSQSPSNKVTEKGKDVELRCDPISGHTALYWYRQSLGQGLEFLIYFQGNSAPDKSGLPSDRFSAERTGGSVSTLTIQRTQQEDSAVYLCASSPTGGRETQYFGPGTRLLVL.

This rearrangement joins TRBV6-1 to TRBJ2-7; D is possibly TRBD1 (6 bases). V lost 5 bases to trimming and J lost 6 bases, with 14 bases between them. The CDR3 contains 13 residues. Germline values: CDR1 MNHNS, CDR2 SASEGT. CDR3 coding DNA: TGTGCCAGCAGTATCTTACAGGGTGGCGAGCAGTACTTC. It yields the protein CASSILQGGEQYF.

V is TRBV18 and J is TRBJ2-3, with D maybe TRBD2 (6 bases). The CDR3 is 16 amino acids. V lost 0 bases and J 0 bases, leaving 10 bases between the germline ends. The germline V gene has CDR1 KGHSH and CDR2 LQKENI. CDR3 bases: TGTGCCAGCTCACCACCGTGGGGGGATAGCACAGATACGCAGTATTTT. Translating gives CASSPPWGDSTDTQYF.

The chain joins TRBV28 to TRBJ1-5; possible D gene TRBD1, 6 bases. The germline V gene encodes CDR1 MDHEN and CDR2 SYDVKM. The CDR3 length is 15 residues. Trimming pared 6 bases from V and 5 bases from J, leaving 17 bases between. The CDR3 coding sequence is TGTGCCAGCAGATTCCGTTTAGGGGGGGATCAGCCCCAGCATTTT. It yields the protein CASRFRLGGDQPQHF. The full variable domain, with the rest looked up from reference TRBV28 and TRBJ1-5, is DVKVTQSSRYLVKRTGEKVFLECVQDMDHENMFWYRQDPGLGLRLIYFSYDVKMKEKGDIPEGYSVSREKKERFSLILESASTNQTSMYLCASRFRLGGDQPQHFGDGTRLSIL.

The chain carries TRBV7-2 and TRBJ1-2, with 7 bases identical to TRBD1. Germline-derived CDR1 and CDR2 are SGHTA and FQGNSA. J was trimmed by 7 bases and V by 0 bases; bases with no gene match: 5. This CDR3 spans 14 amino acids. CDR3 residues: CASSLAGGAGGYTF. The CDR3 DNA reads as TGTGCCAGCAGCTTAGCAGGGGGCGCCGGTGGCTACACCTTC.

This chain uses TRBV6-2 or TRBV6-3 with TRBJ2-1, with D possibly matching TRBD2 (6 bases). Deletions cut 3 bases from V and 6 bases from J, with 12 bases between. The CDR3 spans 14 residues. Germline V gene sequence: CDR1 MNHEY, CDR2 SVGEGT. The CDR3 region is CASSYAGTSNEQFF. The CDR3 nucleotides are TGTGCCAGCAGTTATGCGGGGACCTCCAATGAGCAGTTCTTC.

This chain connects TRBV7-9 to TRBJ1-5, with 7 bases lining up with TRBD1. CDR1 and CDR2 (germline): SEHNR, FQNEAQ (reference sequence). Unmatched junction bases numbered 17, after V lost 5 bases and J lost 4 bases. The CDR3 spans 18 residues. CDR3 sequence: CASSLDQTGRTVNQPQHF. Written as DNA, the CDR3 is TGTGCCAGCAGCCTCGACCAGACAGGGCGGACCGTTAATCAGCCCCAGCATTTT.

The chain employs TRBV5-1 and TRBJ2-3; TRBD1 matches 7 bases. This CDR3 has 14 amino acids. After removal of 0 bases from V and 4 bases from J, the junction contained 2 bases not matched to a gene. Germline V CDR1 and CDR2: SGHRS, YFSETQ. The CDR3 protein is CASSLDTGADTQYF. The CDR3 DNA reads as TGCGCCAGCAGCTTGGATACAGGGGCAGATACGCAGTATTTT.

J is TRBJ1-1 and V is TRBV19, with unresolved D. Trimming shortened V by 8 bases and J by 5 bases, and 6 bases separated the two germline ends. Germline V CDR1 and CDR2: LNHDA, SQIVND (reference sequence). The CDR3 covers 10 residues. This CDR3 is CASGGTEAFF. For the CDR3, the DNA is TGTGCCAGTGGAGGGACTGAAGCTTTCTTT.

The chain combines TRBV5-5 with TRBJ2-2; D is ambiguous. The CDR3 loop spans 14 amino acids. Germline lookup yields CDR1 SGHKS and CDR2 YYEKEE (reference sequence). V was pared by 4 bases and J by 6 bases, with 13 bases between. CDR3 loop: CASSSRLSPGELFF. Written as DNA, the CDR3 is TGTGCCAGCAGCAGCCGACTTAGTCCCGGGGAGCTGTTTTTT.

The CDR3 protein is CASSRTSGDTDTQYF. The CDR3 DNA is TGTGCCAGCAGCCGGACTAGCGGGGACACAGATACGCAGTATTTT. The chain employs TRBV6-5 and TRBJ2-3; 12 bases are shared with TRBD2. V shed 6 bases and J 2 bases; nucleotides not matched to a gene: 3. The germline V gene encodes CDR1 MNHEY and CDR2 SVGAGI. This CDR3 is built from 15 residues.

This clone showed up just once. The chain joins TRBV7-2 to TRBJ2-1; D unclear. Germline lookup yields CDR1 SGHTA and CDR2 FQGNSA. The V end lost 2 bases, the J end lost 9 bases, and 11 bases lay between the germline ends. This CDR3 has 13 residues. The CDR3 loop reads CASSLLVESEQFF. The DNA of the CDR3 is TGTGCCAGCAGCTTACTGGTAGAAAGTGAGCAGTTCTTC.

V and J are TRBV6-2 or TRBV6-3 and TRBJ2-2; D may be TRBD2 (6 bases). This CDR3 region has 15 residues. Trimming removed 0 bases from V and 4 bases from J, with 9 bases in between. CDR1 and CDR2 (germline): MNHEY, SVGEGT. CDR3 in DNA: TGTGCCAGCAGTTACTCGAGGGACTTCACCGGGGAGCTGTTTTTT. Translated: CASSYSRDFTGELFF.

The chain is built from TRBV5-1 and TRBJ2-1, with D possibly matching TRBD2 (7 bases). The CDR3 totals 14 residues. V was clipped by 5 bases and J by 4 bases, with 13 bases between them. Germline-derived CDR1 and CDR2 are SGHRS and YFSETQ. The CDR3 coding sequence is TGCGCCAGCAGTTTTGCGGGGGCGTACAATGAGCAGTTCTTC. Residues: CASSFAGAYNEQFF.

This clone was observed a handful of times. This chain joins TRBV9 and TRBJ1-4; D possibly corresponds to TRBD1 (6 bases). V was shortened by 4 bases and J by 7 bases, with 20 bases between the two germline ends. The CDR3 loop spans 16 amino acids. The germline V gene encodes CDR1 SGDLS and CDR2 YYNGEE. The CDR3, as DNA: TGTGCCAGCAGCCCCGGGACACCCACCGGCGGTGAAAAACTGTTTTTT. It translates to CASSPGTPTGGEKLFF.

The rearrangement joins TRBV4-3 to TRBJ1-2, with D uncertain. CDR1 is LGHNA and CDR2 is YSLEER in the germline V gene. V was clipped by 6 bases and J by 2 bases, with 19 bases between them. This CDR3 comprises 16 residues. The chain's CDR3 is CASSHSPSGSNYGYTF. CDR3 DNA sequence: TGCGCCAGCAGTCATAGCCCCAGTGGGAGCAACTATGGCTACACCTTC.

The chain uses TRBV24-1 and TRBJ1-2; tentative D call: TRBD1 (5 bases). This CDR3 is 13 amino acids long. Trimming stripped 5 bases from V and 7 bases from J, with 13 bases between. Germline CDR1 is KGHDR and CDR2 is SFDVKD. CDR3 amino acids: CATSGGAVSGYTF. In DNA, the CDR3 is TGTGCCACCAGTGGTGGGGCTGTTAGTGGCTACACCTTC.

The J gene is TRBJ2-3, the V gene TRBV6-5; 8 nucleotides agree with TRBD1. V dropped 2 bases and J dropped 5; count of bases not matched to a gene: 0. This CDR3 is built from 13 residues. From germline, CDR1 is MNHEY and CDR2 SVGAGI. In DNA form, the CDR3 reads TGTGCCAGCAGTTACGGGACAGGAGATACGCAGTATTTT. It codes for CASSYGTGDTQYF.

The gene calls are TRBV18 and TRBJ2-7; 9 nucleotides align to TRBD1. After removal of 0 bases from V and 5 bases from J, the junction contained 5 bases not matched to a gene. The CDR3 consists of 15 residues. The germline gives CDR1 KGHSH, CDR2 LQKENI. CDR3 bases: TGTGCCAGCTCACCACCCGGGACAGGGAATAACGAGCAGTACTTC. Protein sequence: CASSPPGTGNNEQYF.

The V gene is TRBV11-3, the J gene TRBJ1-4; possible D gene TRBD1, 5 bases. The V and J ends lost 6 bases and 1 base respectively, with 9 bases between them. The CDR3 runs 14 residues. The germline gives CDR1 SGHNT, CDR2 YENEEA. The DNA of the CDR3 is TGTGCCAGCAGTCAGACAGTAACTAATGAAAAACTGTTTTTT. Translation gives CASSQTVTNEKLFF.

This rearrangement joins TRBV4-3 to TRBJ2-1, with TRBD2 matching over 11 bases. This CDR3 has 15 amino acids. Germline CDR1 is LGHNA and CDR2 is YSLEER. V lost 1 base and J lost 8; bases outside the gene matches: 4. Here the CDR3 reads CASSQVISGGDEQFF. In nucleotides, the CDR3 is TGCGCCAGCAGCCAAGTGATTAGCGGGGGGGATGAGCAGTTCTTC.

This chain joins TRBV14 and TRBJ2-3, with a possible D match to TRBD2 (5 bases). The CDR3 is made up of 14 amino acids. The V gene's germline CDR1 is SGHDN and CDR2 FVKESK. Trimming took 5 bases from V and 9 from J, leaving 18 bases between them. The CDR3 loop is CASSSRWIAWTQYF. CDR3 coding DNA: TGTGCCAGCAGCTCCCGCTGGATAGCGTGGACGCAGTATTTT.

This clone was seen a single time. The chain uses TRBV9 and TRBJ1-2; no firm D call. The CDR3 is 12 residues long. Germline CDR1 and CDR2: SGDLS and YYNGEE. V was trimmed by 0 bases and J by 4 bases, leaving 4 bases between them. The CDR3 DNA reads TGTGCCAGCAGCGTAGGCGGCTATGGCTACACCTTC. Translating it yields CASSVGGYGYTF.

Here the CDR3 reads CASSSIQGGEAFF. The CDR3 region has the DNA TGTGCCAGCAGCTCCATTCAGGGGGGCGAAGCTTTCTTT. The chain uses TRBV11-3 and TRBJ1-1, with TRBD1 matching 7 bases. After removal of 4 bases from V and 8 bases from J, the junction contained 7 bases not matched to a gene. From germline, CDR1 is SGHNT and CDR2 YENEEA. The CDR3 runs to 13 residues.

V usage is TRBV7-2 and J usage is TRBJ2-1; 9 positions match TRBD1. With V trimmed by 5 bases and J by 5 bases, 10 bases remained unmatched. This CDR3 has 16 amino acids. Germline CDR1 and CDR2: SGHTA and FQGNSA. The CDR3 DNA is TGTGCCAGCAGCCATCAGGGGGACAGGGTCAACAATGAGCAGTTCTTC. It yields the protein CASSHQGDRVNNEQFF.